Reported below is one T cell receptor (beta chain). In the authors' methods: For nucleated cells, counts were estimated from reference gene primer amplification. Clones were sequenced by immunoSEQ multiplex PCR, and TCRdb holds only the in-frame ones, with some missing. The V and J calls and clone size were taken over from that table, and D and trimming were inferred from the DNA. The table records about 370,000 clones, roughly 90% of them present only once. The sample is drawn from a study of blood T cell repertoires in COVID-19. Study summary: COVID-19 samples from acute and convalescent phases originated in the United States, Italy and Spain. PBMCs, B-cell-depleted T cells, or T cells provided the cDNA or gDNA that made up the material.

Germline CDR1 and CDR2: MNHEY and SMNVEV (reference sequence). The CDR3 sequence is 18 residues long. The junction had 14 bases not matched to a gene; V was cut back by 5 bases and J by 1 base. The sequencing input was peripheral blood. The receptor comes from a woman in her 30s with COVID-19, enrolled during active disease. The chain couples TRBV27 to TRBJ1-1; 9 bases agree with TRBD1. CDR3 in amino acids: CASSPSGQGQLRNTEAFF. CDR3 DNA: TGTGCCAGCAGTCCATCCGGACAGGGGCAACTTCGGAACACTGAAGCTTTCTTT.